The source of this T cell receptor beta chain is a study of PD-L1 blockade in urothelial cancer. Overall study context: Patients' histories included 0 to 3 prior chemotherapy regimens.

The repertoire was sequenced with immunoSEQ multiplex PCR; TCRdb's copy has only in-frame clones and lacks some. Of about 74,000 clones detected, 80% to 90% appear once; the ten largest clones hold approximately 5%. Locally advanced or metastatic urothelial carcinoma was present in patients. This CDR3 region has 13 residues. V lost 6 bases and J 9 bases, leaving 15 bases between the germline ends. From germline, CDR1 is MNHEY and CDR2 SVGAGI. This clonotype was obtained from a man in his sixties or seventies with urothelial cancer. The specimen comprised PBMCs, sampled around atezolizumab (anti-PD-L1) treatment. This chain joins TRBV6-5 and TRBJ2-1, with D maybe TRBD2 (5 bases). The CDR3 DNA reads TGTGCCAGCAGCCGGGCTAGCTTTAGTGAGCAGTTCTTC. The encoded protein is CASSRASFSEQFF.